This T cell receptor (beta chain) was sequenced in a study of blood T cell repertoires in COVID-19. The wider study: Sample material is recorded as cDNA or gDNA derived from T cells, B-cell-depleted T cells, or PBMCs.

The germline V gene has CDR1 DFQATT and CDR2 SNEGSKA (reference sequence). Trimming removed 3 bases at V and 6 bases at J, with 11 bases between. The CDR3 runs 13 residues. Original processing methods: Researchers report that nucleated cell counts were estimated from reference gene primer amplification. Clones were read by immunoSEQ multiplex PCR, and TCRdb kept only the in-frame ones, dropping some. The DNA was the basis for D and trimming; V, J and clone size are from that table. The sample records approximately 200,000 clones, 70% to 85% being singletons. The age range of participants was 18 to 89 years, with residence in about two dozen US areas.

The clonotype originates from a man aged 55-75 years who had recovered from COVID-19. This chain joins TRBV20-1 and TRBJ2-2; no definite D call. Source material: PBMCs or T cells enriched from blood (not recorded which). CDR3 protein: CSASRPQAGELFF. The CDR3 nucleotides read TGCAGTGCTAGTCGACCCCAGGCCGGGGAGCTGTTTTTT.